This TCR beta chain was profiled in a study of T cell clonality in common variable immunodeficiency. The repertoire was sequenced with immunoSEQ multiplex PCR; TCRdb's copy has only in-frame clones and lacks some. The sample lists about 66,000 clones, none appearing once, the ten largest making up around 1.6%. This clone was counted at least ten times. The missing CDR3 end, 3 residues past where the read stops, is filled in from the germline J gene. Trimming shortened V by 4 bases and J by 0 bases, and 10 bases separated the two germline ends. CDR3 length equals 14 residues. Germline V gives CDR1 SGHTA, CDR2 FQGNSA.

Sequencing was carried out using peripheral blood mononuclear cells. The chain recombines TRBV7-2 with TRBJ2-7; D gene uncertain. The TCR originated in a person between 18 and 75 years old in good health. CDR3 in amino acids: CASSSYLSSYEQYF. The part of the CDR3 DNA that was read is TGTGCCAGCAGCTCCTACTTGAGCTCCTACGAG.